One and the same sample provided the 15 T cell receptor beta chains below, sequenced in a study of control samples from healthy donors and cancer patients. The method was immunoSEQ multiplex PCR; TCRdb's version includes in-frame clones alone and lacks a portion of them. There are 84,000 or so clones in the sample; roughly 89% occur only once, and approximately 14% lies in the top ten. The source material was blood. These receptors were obtained from a young man in good health.

The chain carries TRBV6-1 and TRBJ1-1; D might be TRBD1 (6 bases). The CDR3 has 13 residues. The germline V gene has CDR1 MNHNS and CDR2 SASEGT. V lost 3 bases and J lost 2, with 7 bases in between. Here the CDR3 reads CASSEDRNTEAFF. As DNA, the CDR3 is TGTGCCAGCAGTGAGGACAGAAACACTGAAGCTTTCTTT.

The gene calls are TRBV6-1 and TRBJ1-6; D perhaps matches TRBD1 (5 bases). Germline CDR1 reads MNHNS; CDR2 reads SASEGT. The V end lost 1 base, the J end lost 8 bases, and 15 bases lay between the germline ends. CDR3 length: 16 amino acids. CDR3 in amino acids: CASSEGPGTADSPLHF. CDR3 in DNA: TGTGCCAGCAGTGAAGGGCCCGGGACCGCGGATTCACCCCTCCACTTT.

J is TRBJ2-1 and V is TRBV18; D unresolved. There are 14 residues in the CDR3. The germline CDR1 and CDR2 sequences are KGHSH and LQKENI. V lost 2 bases and J 0 bases, leaving 5 bases between the germline ends. For the CDR3, the DNA is TGTGCCAGCTCACCAGGTGCCTCCTACAATGAGCAGTTCTTC. Amino acid sequence: CASSPGASYNEQFF. The whole variable domain, filled in from reference TRBV18 and TRBJ2-1, reads NAGVMQNPRHLVRRRGQEARLRCSPMKGHSHVYWYRQLPEEGLKFMVYLQKENIIDESGMPKERFSAEFPKEGPSILRIQQVVRGDSAAYFCASSPGASYNEQFFGPGTRLTVL.

Here the CDR3 DNA reads TGTGCCAGCAGCTCGGCAGGGAACAATCAGCCCCAGCATTTT. Amino acid sequence: CASSSAGNNQPQHF. The gene calls are TRBV6-6 and TRBJ1-5; a possible D gene is TRBD1 (5 bases). Per germline, CDR1 MNHNY and CDR2 SVGAGI (reference sequence). V was cut by 6 bases and J by 3 bases, with 12 bases left in between. The CDR3 spans 14 residues.

V and J are TRBV19 and TRBJ1-5; tentatively, D is TRBD1 (6 bases). The CDR3 runs to 15 residues. Trimming cost V 4 bases and J 1 base, with 11 bases left between them. Germline values: CDR1 LNHDA, CDR2 SQIVND (reference sequence). This CDR3 is CASSTQGGSNQPQHF. For the CDR3, the DNA is TGTGCCAGTAGTACACAGGGTGGCAGCAATCAGCCCCAGCATTTT.

The chain has TRBV10-3 and TRBJ1-2, with 10 bases matching TRBD1. This CDR3 region has 15 residues. V was clipped by 6 bases and J by 6 bases; unmatched bases: 10. CDR1 and CDR2 (germline): ENHRY, SYGVKD. CDR3 nucleotides: TGTGCCATCAGCCCTATTTCCGGGACAGGGGATGGCTACACCTTC. This translates into CAISPISGTGDGYTF.

J is TRBJ2-1 and V is TRBV4-3, with D possibly being TRBD2 (5 bases). Germline CDR1 is LGHNA and CDR2 is YSLEER. This CDR3 is 18 amino acids long. Trimming pared 0 bases from V and 15 bases from J, leaving 30 bases between. The CDR3 bases are TGCGCCAGCAGCCAAGATACGTCCCGGGCTAGCAAGTGGGGTGGGTTGTTCTTC. This gives the protein CASSQDTSRASKWGGLFF.

The chain is built from TRBV29-1 and TRBJ2-2, with a weak D call TRBD2 (6 bases). Germline CDR1 is SQVTM and CDR2 is ANQGSEA. The ends were cut back, 0 bases at V and 5 bases at J, with 16 bases in the middle. This CDR3 has 16 amino acids. CDR3 loop: CSVEDPRGLRTGELFF. CDR3 in DNA: TGCAGCGTTGAAGACCCGAGGGGACTGAGGACCGGGGAGCTGTTTTTT.

This rearrangement joins TRBV6-1 to TRBJ1-4, with D tentatively TRBD1 (5 bases). With 1 base removed from V and 6 bases from J, the gap between germline ends came to 12 bases. Germline loops: CDR1 MNHNS, CDR2 SASEGT. The CDR3 runs to 15 residues. CDR3 sequence reads: CASSEVGVGYEKLFF. In nucleotides, the CDR3 is TGTGCCAGCAGTGAAGTGGGGGTAGGGTATGAAAAACTGTTTTTT.

The V and J genes are TRBV5-1 and TRBJ1-2, with 7 bases that match TRBD1. The length of the CDR3 is 16 residues. CDR1 SGHRS and CDR2 YFSETQ come from the germline V gene. V gave up 4 bases and J gave up 2 bases; unmatched junction bases: 11. The CDR3 bases are TGCGCCAGCAGCCCAGGGACAGCTTCGCAAAACTATGGCTACACCTTC. Translating gives CASSPGTASQNYGYTF. Complete variable domain (other parts from reference TRBV5-1 and TRBJ1-2): KAGVTQTPRYLIKTRGQQVTLSCSPISGHRSVSWYQQTPGQGLQFLFEYFSETQRNKGNFPGRFSGRQFSNSRSEMNVSTLELGDSALYLCASSPGTASQNYGYTFGSGTRLTVV.

The chain links TRBV28 to TRBJ1-2, with TRBD1 identical over 11 bases. The CDR3 length is 15 residues. CDR1 is MDHEN, CDR2 SYDVKM, per germline. Trimming removed 6 bases from V and 2 bases from J; junction bases left unmatched: 5. As DNA, the CDR3 is TGTGCCAGCAGGGACAGGGGGCTTGACAACTATGGCTACACCTTC. Residues: CASRDRGLDNYGYTF.

The rearrangement uses TRBV3-1 (or the pseudogene TRBV3-2) and TRBJ2-5, with 7 bases fitting TRBD1. After removal of 0 bases from V and 2 bases from J, the junction contained 3 bases not matched to a gene. The germline V gene has CDR1 LGHDT and CDR2 YNNKEL (reference sequence). The CDR3 totals 15 residues. This CDR3 reads CASSQEGRGQETQYF. The CDR3 DNA sequence: TGTGCCAGCAGCCAAGAAGGCAGGGGGCAAGAGACCCAGTACTTC.

The chain couples TRBV29-1 to TRBJ1-4, with D possibly TRBD1 on 6 matching bases. Germline lookup yields CDR1 SQVTM and CDR2 ANQGSEA. Trimming left V 6 bases short and J 7 bases short, with 18 bases between. The CDR3 has 14 amino acids. For the CDR3, the DNA is TGCAGCGTCCGAGGGGGGGCGGAGGGTGAAAAACTGTTTTTT. Protein product: CSVRGGAEGEKLFF.

The chain has TRBV30 and TRBJ2-7, with 9 bases identical to TRBD1. Germline V CDR1 and CDR2: GTSNPN, SVGIG (reference sequence). The CDR3 runs to 12 residues. Germline trimming cut 5 bases from V and 6 bases from J; bases unmatched to any gene: 5. CDR3 in amino acids: CAWERQGGEQYF. In DNA, the CDR3 is TGTGCCTGGGAAAGACAGGGGGGCGAGCAGTACTTC.

The chain recombines TRBV7-2 with TRBJ1-1; tentative D call: TRBD1 (6 bases). This CDR3 contains 15 residues. The germline V gene encodes CDR1 SGHTA and CDR2 FQGNSA. V was trimmed by 1 base and J by 1 base, leaving 10 bases between them. The CDR3 coding sequence is TGTGCCAGCAGCTTAGTTGCGGGGGCGAACACTGAAGCTTTCTTT. It translates to CASSLVAGANTEAFF.